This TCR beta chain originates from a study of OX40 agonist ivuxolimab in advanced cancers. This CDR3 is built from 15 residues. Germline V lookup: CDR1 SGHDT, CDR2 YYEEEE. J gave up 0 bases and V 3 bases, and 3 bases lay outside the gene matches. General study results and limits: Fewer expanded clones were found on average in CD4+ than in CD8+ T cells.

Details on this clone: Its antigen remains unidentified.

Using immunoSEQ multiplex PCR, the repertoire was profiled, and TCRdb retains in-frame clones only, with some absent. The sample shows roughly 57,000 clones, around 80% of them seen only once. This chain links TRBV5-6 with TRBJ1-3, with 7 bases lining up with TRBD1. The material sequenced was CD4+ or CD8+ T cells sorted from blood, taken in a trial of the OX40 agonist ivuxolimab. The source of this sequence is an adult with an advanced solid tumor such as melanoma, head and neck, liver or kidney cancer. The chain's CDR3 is CASSWGQNSGNTIYF. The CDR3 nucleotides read TGTGCCAGCAGCTGGGGACAGAACTCTGGAAACACCATATATTTT.